The rows below give T cell receptor beta chains drawn from one sample of a study of T cells in Graves' hyperthyroidism and ophthalmopathy. One entry per CDR3 protein, called by TCRdb with MiXCR from the multiplex PCR reads. The sample carries about 400,000 distinct CDR3 sequences, 14% to 15% recorded once. The sample was blood. The source is a man younger than 35 with Graves' ophthalmopathy. The CDR3 runs from the conserved cysteine through the conserved F or W. D genes are given only for firm matches. Expanded clones get a size class; other rows say once, few or many, or leave the size out.

D	V	size	J	DNA	CDR3
TRBD1	TRBV9	NA	TRBJ1-3	TGTGCCAGCAGCGTATCTACAGGGGACTCTGGAAACACCATATATTTT	CASSVSTGDSGNTIYF
NA	TRBV5-6	NA	TRBJ1-2	TGTGCCAGCAGCGTCCCGGGGGGCACGGATGGCTACACCTTC	CASSVPGGTDGYTF
NA	TRBV27	few	TRBJ1-1	TGTGCCAGCAGTTTAATGTGGACTGAAGCTTTCTTT	CASSLMWTEAFF
TRBD2	TRBV20-1	NA	TRBJ2-1	TGCAGTGCTAGAGATCCGCTAGCGGGAGGCGCCTATGAGCAGTTCTTC	CSARDPLAGGAYEQFF
TRBD2	TRBV11-1	few	TRBJ2-5	TGTGCCAGCAGAGCTAGCGGGGGGTATCGGGAGACCCAGTACTTC	CASRASGGYRETQYF
NA	TRBV4-1	NA	TRBJ2-1	TGCGCCAGCAGCCAAGAGGTAGGGGACACCCATCTTCTAAGCTCCTACAATGAGCAGTTCTTC	CASSQEVGDTHLLSSYNEQFF
TRBD1	TRBV2	medium-sized	TRBJ1-1	TGTGCCAGCAGCGAGGACAGGATTGGCACTGAAGCTTTCTTT	CASSEDRIGTEAFF
NA	TRBV10-2	NA	TRBJ2-7	TGCGCCAGCAGTGAGTCCTTGTTTGAGTACCCCTACGAGCAGTACTTC	CASSESLFEYPYEQYF
NA	TRBV19	many	TRBJ2-1	TGTGCCAGCTCACTCAATAGGGTAACGTACAATGAGCAGTTCTTC	CASSLNRVTYNEQFF
NA	TRBV9	few	TRBJ2-7	TGTGCCAGCAGCGTAGAAGGGTTTGGGGAGCAGTACTTC	CASSVEGFGEQYF
TRBD2	TRBV7-9	many	TRBJ2-3	TGTGCCAGCAGCTCATACCGGGACTACATCACAGATACGCAGTATTTT	CASSSYRDYITDTQYF
NA	TRBV11-2	few	TRBJ2-7	TGTGTTAGCAGCTTAGGTTCCAGCTTCGCCTACGAGCAGTACTTC	CVSSLGSSFAYEQYF
NA	TRBV20-1	NA	TRBJ2-5	TGCAGTGCTGGGGGTGGAGTTCAAGAGACCCAGTACTTC	CSAGGGVQETQYF
NA	TRBV20-1	many	TRBJ2-3	TGCAGTGCTTGCCAGGGGATAACAGATACGCAGTATTTT	CSACQGITDTQYF
TRBD1	TRBV11-3	many	TRBJ2-1	TGTGCCAGCAGCTTAGGGCGGGGCAGGGGGCAATTTGATGAGCAGTTCTTC	CASSLGRGRGQFDEQFF
TRBD2	TRBV13	many	TRBJ2-7	TGTGCCAGCAGCTTAGGCATTACTAGCGCCTACGAGCAGTACTTC	CASSLGITSAYEQYF
NA	TRBV27	once	TRBJ2-2	TGTGCCAGCAGTCGGCCCCGCCGGGGAGGCCGGTCCGGGGAGCTGTTTTTT	CASSRPRRGGRSGELFF
NA	TRBV13	many	TRBJ2-2	TGTGCCAGCAGCTCCGGGGATGGAACGAACACCGGGGAGCTGTTTTTT	CASSSGDGTNTGELFF
NA	TRBV7-2	few	TRBJ1-2	TGTGCCAGCAGCGACCGGGAAGCGAGATATGGCTACACCTTC	CASSDREARYGYTF
NA	TRBV19	many	TRBJ2-6	TGTGCCACGAGCAGAATGGGGACTGGGGCCAACGTCCTGACTTTC	CATSRMGTGANVLTF
NA	TRBV24-1	many	TRBJ1-1	TGTGCCACCAGTGATTTACCCGATGGCACTGAAGCTTTCTTT	CATSDLPDGTEAFF
TRBD2	TRBV12-3/TRBV12-4	NA	TRBJ2-5	TGTGCCAGCAGGGGGACTAGCGGGGGCTCCCAGTACTTC	CASRGTSGGSQYF
TRBD1	TRBV5-1	few	TRBJ2-2	TGCGCCAGCAGCTGGGGACAGGGGTTAGGCACCGGGGAGCTGTTTTTT	CASSWGQGLGTGELFF
NA	TRBV7-2	few	TRBJ1-1	TGTGCCAGCAGCTCCTTCATGGCGGGCACTGAAGCTTTCTTT	CASSSFMAGTEAFF
TRBD2	TRBV20-1	few	TRBJ2-3	TGCAGTGCTGGCACTTATGGAGCGGGAGTTGTAGATACGCAGTATTTT	CSAGTYGAGVVDTQYF
TRBD1	TRBV6-1	few	TRBJ2-4	TGTGCCAGCAGGCAGGGGGTCGCAAACATTCAGTACTTC	CASRQGVANIQYF
NA	TRBV19	few	TRBJ1-1	TGTGCCAGTAGTACGATGGGCAAGGACACTGAAGCTTTCTTT	CASSTMGKDTEAFF
TRBD2	TRBV6-1	NA	TRBJ2-2	TGTGCCAGCAGTTATGCTAGCGGGGGGGTTGGCACCGGGGAGCTGTTTTTT	CASSYASGGVGTGELFF
TRBD2	TRBV30	many	TRBJ2-7	TGTGCCTGGACCAGCGGGGCCTCCTACGAGCAGTACTTC	CAWTSGASYEQYF
NA	TRBV20-1	many	TRBJ2-7	TGCAGTGCTAGAGTATACCGGCAGAACTACGAGCAGTACTTC	CSARVYRQNYEQYF
NA	TRBV19	few	TRBJ2-7	TGTGCCAGTAGTATCGTGGGAACCTACGAGCAGTACTTC	CASSIVGTYEQYF
NA	TRBV6-1	NA	TRBJ2-1	TGTGCCAGCAGACCCATACAGGGCTCCTACAATGAGCAGTTCTTC	CASRPIQGSYNEQFF
NA	TRBV30	many	TRBJ2-2	TGTGCCTGGACCCGGCCGGGGACCGGGGAGCTGTTTTTT	CAWTRPGTGELFF
NA	TRBV28	many	TRBJ2-7	TGTGCCAGCAGAGAGCCCCGGACAGCCCTTCCCGGCGAGCAGTACTTC	CASREPRTALPGEQYF
NA	TRBV7-9	few	TRBJ2-1	TGTGCCAGCAGATCTGACAGGTACAATGAGCAGTTCTTC	CASRSDRYNEQFF
NA	TRBV7-9	few	TRBJ1-6	TGTGCCAGCAGCTCTAGCGAGAATTCACCCCTCCACTTT	CASSSSENSPLHF
TRBD1	TRBV6-1	few	TRBJ1-4	TGTGCCAGCAGTGAAGGTGCGGGGGGACAGAGAAATGAAAAACTGTTTTTT	CASSEGAGGQRNEKLFF
NA	TRBV7-9	many	TRBJ1-1	TGTGCCAGCAGCTTAGATAGCCTTGGGGGTTTGAACACTGAAGCTTTCTTT	CASSLDSLGGLNTEAFF
TRBD1	TRBV24-1	NA	TRBJ1-6	TGTGCCACCAGTGACCCCAGACAGGGAGGCTCACCCCACCACTTT	CATSDPRQGGSPHHF
TRBD1	TRBV6-1	many	TRBJ2-3	TGTGCCAGCAGAGACAGGGGGATTGGCACAGATACGCAGTATTTT	CASRDRGIGTDTQYF
NA	TRBV5-1	few	TRBJ1-1	TGCGCCAGCAGCCTAGCCCCAGGACCTATGAACACTGAAGCTTTCTTT	CASSLAPGPMNTEAFF
TRBD2	TRBV27	many	TRBJ2-7	TGTGCCAGCAGTTTACCCCGAGGCGGGGGGACCACCTACGAGCAGTACTTC	CASSLPRGGGTTYEQYF
NA	TRBV4-2	once	TRBJ2-5	TGTGCCAGCAGCCAAGTCGGTCTTTCGGAGACCCAGTACTTC	CASSQVGLSETQYF
NA	TRBV7-7	NA	TRBJ1-2	TGTGCCAGCAGCTTAAATGAGCGGCAGGGCAGCCTCTATGGCTACACCTTC	CASSLNERQGSLYGYTF
NA	TRBV12-5	many	TRBJ2-1	TGTGCTAGTGGTAGCGTCCACAATGAGCAGTTCTTC	CASGSVHNEQFF
NA	TRBV20-1	NA	TRBJ2-7	TGCAGTGCCATGGACGGATCCCGGTACGAGCAGTACTTC	CSAMDGSRYEQYF
NA	TRBV27	many	TRBJ1-1	TGTGCCAGCAGTTTATCGAGGGTGGGTAACACTGAAGCTTTCTTT	CASSLSRVGNTEAFF
TRBD1	TRBV7-9	NA	TRBJ2-6	TGTGCCAGCAGCCCCGGGACAGGGGTTTTCTCTGGGGCCAACGTCCTGACTTTC	CASSPGTGVFSGANVLTF
NA	TRBV13	many	TRBJ2-7	TGTGCCAGCAGCCGGACAAGGAGGGTAAACGAGCAGTACTTC	CASSRTRRVNEQYF
NA	TRBV4-1	NA	TRBJ2-1	TGCGCCAGCAGCCAAGGCCCTCCCTCCTACAATGAGCAGTTCTTC	CASSQGPPSYNEQFF
TRBD2	TRBV6-1	many	TRBJ2-2	TGTGCCAGCGTACCCCTAGCCGGGAGGACCGGCGGGGAGCTGTTTTTT	CASVPLAGRTGGELFF
NA	TRBV11-2	NA	TRBJ2-5	TGTGCCAGCAGCTTGGCGATCCCTGAGACCCAGTACTTC	CASSLAIPETQYF
TRBD2	TRBV5-1	many	TRBJ2-7	TGCGCCAGCTCACCGGGACTAGGTTTCTACGAGCAGTACTTC	CASSPGLGFYEQYF
NA	TRBV11-2	many	TRBJ1-2	TGTGCCAGCAGCTCTTTAGGTGGCTATGGCTACACCTTC	CASSSLGGYGYTF